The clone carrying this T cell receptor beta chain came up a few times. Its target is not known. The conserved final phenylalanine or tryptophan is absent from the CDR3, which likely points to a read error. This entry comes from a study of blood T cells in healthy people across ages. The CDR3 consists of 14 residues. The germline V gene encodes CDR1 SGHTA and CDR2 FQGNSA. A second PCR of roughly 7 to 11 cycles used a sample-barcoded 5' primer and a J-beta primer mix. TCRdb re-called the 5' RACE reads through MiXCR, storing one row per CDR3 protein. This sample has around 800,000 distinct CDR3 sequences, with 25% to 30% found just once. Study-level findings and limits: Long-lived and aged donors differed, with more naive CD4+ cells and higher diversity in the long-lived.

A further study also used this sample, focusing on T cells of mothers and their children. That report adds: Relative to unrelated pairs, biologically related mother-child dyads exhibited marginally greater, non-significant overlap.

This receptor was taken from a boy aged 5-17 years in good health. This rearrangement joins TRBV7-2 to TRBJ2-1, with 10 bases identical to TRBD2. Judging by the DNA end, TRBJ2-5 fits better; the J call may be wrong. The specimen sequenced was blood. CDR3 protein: CASSSRTSGETQYL. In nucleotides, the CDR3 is TGTGCCAGCAGTTCTCGGACTAGCGGAGAGACCCAGTACCTC.